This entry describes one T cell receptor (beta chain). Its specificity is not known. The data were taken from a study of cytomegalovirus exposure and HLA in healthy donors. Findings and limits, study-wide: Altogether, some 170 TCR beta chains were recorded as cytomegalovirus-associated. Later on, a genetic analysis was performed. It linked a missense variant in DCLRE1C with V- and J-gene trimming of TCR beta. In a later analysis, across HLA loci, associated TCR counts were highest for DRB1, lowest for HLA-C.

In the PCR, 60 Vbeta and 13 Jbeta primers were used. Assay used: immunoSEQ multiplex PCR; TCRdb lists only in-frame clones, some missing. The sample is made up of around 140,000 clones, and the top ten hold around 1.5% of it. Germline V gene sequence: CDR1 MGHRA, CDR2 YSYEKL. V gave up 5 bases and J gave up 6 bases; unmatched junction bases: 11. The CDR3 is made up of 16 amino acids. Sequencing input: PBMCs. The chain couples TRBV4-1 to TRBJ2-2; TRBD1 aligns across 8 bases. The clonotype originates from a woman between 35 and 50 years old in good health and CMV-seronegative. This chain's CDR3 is CASSSDRGLGAGELFF. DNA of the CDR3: TGCGCCAGCAGCTCAGACAGGGGTTTGGGGGCCGGGGAGCTGTTTTTT.